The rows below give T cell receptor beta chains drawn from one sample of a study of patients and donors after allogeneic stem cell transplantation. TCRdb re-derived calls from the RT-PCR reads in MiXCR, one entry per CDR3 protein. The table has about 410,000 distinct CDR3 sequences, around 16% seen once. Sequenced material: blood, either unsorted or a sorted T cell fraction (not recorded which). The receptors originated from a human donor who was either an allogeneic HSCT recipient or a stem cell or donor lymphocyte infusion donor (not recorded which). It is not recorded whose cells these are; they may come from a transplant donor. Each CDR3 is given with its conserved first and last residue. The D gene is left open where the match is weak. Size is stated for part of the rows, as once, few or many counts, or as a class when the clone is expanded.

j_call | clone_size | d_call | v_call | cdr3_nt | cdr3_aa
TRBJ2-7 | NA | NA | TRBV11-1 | TGTGCCAGCAGCTCTAGCCCGGTAGAGGGGCTCCTGTCCTACGAGCAGTACTTC | CASSSSPVEGLLSYEQYF
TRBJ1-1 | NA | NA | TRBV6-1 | TGTGCCAGCACCCGGGGACGGAACACTGAAGCTTTCTTT | CASTRGRNTEAFF
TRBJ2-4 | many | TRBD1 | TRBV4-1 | TGCGCCAGCAGCCAAGCCGCGGGACAGGGGCTAGCCAAAAACATTCAGTACTTC | CASSQAAGQGLAKNIQYF
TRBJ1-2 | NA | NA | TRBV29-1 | TGCAGCGTGGGAGATAGTAGGACCAGATCTAACTATGGCTACACCTTC | CSVGDSRTRSNYGYTF
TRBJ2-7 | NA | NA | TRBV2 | TGTGCCAGCAGTGATGGGGACGGATCCTACGAGCAGTACTTC | CASSDGDGSYEQYF
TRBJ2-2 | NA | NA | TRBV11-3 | TGTGCCAGCAGCTTATTGGATGGGAACACCGGGGAGCTGTTTTTT | CASSLLDGNTGELFF
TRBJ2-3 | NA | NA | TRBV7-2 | TGTGCCAGCACCTTTGGGGGGCCTCCGGGCACAGATACGCAGTATTTT | CASTFGGPPGTDTQYF
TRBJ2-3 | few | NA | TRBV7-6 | TGTGCCAGCAGCTTTGACGCGGGATATACGCAGTATTTT | CASSFDAGYTQYF
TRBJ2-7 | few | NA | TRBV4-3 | TGCGCCAGCAGCCAAGATCGGTCAGGAGGATCCTACGAGCAGTACTTC | CASSQDRSGGSYEQYF
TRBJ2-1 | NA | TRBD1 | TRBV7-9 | TGTGCCAGCAGCTTAATAACAGGGGCGGTAGCTGAGCAGTTCTTC | CASSLITGAVAEQFF
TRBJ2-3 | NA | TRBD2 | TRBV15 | TGTGCCACCAGCAGAGGAGGTAGCGGGGGGTCCACAGATACGCAGTATTTT | CATSRGGSGGSTDTQYF
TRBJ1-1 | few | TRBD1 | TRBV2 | TGTGCCAGCACCCTGACAGGGCGGGTCACTGAAGCTTTCTTT | CASTLTGRVTEAFF
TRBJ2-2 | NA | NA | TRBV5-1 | TGCGCCAGCAGCTGGGCCGGACACCTAAACACCGGGGAGCTGTTTTTT | CASSWAGHLNTGELFF
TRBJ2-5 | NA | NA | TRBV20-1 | TGCAGTGCTAGAGCGTTAGCTGAAGAGACCCAGTACTTC | CSARALAEETQYF
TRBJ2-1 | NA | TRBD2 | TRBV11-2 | TGTGCCAGCAGCTTAGTCGGCCGGACTAGCGGTAGTTACAATGAGCAGTTCTTC | CASSLVGRTSGSYNEQFF